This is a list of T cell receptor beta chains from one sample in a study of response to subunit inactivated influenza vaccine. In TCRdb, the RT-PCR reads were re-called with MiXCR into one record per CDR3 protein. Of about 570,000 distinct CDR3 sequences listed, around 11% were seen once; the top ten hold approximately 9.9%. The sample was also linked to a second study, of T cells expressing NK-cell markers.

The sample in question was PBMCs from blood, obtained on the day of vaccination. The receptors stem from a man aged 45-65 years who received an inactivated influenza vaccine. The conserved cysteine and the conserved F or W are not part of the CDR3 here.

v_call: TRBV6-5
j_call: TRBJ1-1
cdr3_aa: ASSYSPGQKGENTEAF

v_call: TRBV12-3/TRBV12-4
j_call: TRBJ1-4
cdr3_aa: ASSFSAGSNEKLF

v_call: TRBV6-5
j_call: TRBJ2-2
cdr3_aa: ASSYSGGANTGELF

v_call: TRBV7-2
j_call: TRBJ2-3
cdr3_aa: ASSSTSSIPDTQY

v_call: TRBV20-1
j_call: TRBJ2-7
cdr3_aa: SARSRAYEQY

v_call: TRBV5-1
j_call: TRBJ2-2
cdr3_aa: ASSLTSGSYSGELF

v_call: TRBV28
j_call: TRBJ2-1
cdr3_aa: ASSGARGNEQF

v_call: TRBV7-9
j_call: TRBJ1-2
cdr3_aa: ASSPMSGGYT

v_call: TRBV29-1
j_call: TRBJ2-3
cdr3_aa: SVEITAVGDTQY

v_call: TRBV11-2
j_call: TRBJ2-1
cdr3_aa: ASIHGMDNEQF

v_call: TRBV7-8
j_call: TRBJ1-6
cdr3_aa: ASSYRFQGGDSPLH

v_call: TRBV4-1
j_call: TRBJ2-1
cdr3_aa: ASSQHGTSGGGTYNEQF

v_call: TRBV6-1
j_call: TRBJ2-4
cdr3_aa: ASSGTVYLAKNIQY

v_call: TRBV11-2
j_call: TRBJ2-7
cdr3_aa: ASSSLGTSGGHAYEQY

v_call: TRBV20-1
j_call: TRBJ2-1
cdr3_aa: SASRSGRGYEQF

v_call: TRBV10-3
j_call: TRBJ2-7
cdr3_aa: AIRAREGPYSYEQY

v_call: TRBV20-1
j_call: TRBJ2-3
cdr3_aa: SARDRWDGGGRIADTQY

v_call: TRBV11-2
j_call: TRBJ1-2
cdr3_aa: ASSFSLSSRYGYT

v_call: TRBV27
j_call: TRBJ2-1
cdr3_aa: ASSSANNEQF

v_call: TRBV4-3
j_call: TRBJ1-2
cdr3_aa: ASSQEGGGLGYT

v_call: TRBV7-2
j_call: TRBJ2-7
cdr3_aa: VSSLAGVVANEQY

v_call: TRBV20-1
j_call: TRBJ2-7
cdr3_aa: SAVATLREGTGEQY

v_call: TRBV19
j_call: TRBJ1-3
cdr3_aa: ASSIQGMSGNTIY

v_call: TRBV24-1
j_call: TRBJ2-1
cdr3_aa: ATSDRLAGGYNEQF

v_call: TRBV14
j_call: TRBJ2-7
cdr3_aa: ASSQDRTSGGRHEQY

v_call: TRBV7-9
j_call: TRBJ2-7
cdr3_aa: ASSLSGGRYEQY

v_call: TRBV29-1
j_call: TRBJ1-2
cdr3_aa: SVGTTNYGYT

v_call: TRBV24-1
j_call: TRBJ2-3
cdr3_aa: ATSDLKEVTDTQY

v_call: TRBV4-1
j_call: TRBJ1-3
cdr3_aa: ASSIDDRGRVGSGNTIY

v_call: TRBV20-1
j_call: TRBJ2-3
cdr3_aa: SARGTSGNTDTQY

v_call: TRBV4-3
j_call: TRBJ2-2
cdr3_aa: ASSHYSGGGSKTGELF

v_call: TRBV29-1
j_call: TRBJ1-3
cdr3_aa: SVEDVGNTIY

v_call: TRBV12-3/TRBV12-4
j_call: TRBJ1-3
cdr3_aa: ASSLGKPRGNTIY

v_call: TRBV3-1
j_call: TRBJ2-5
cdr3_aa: ASSQVYSPQTQY

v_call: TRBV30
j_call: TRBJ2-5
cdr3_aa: AWSPDSILQETQY

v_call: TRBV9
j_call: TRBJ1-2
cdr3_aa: ASSADPGQGNYGYT

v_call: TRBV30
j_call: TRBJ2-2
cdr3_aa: AWSVHGSGELF

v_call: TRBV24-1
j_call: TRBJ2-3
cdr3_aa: ATSLSGAGDTDTQY

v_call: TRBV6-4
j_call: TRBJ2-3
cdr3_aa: ASSGPNTDTQY

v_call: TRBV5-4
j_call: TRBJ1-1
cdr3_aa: ASSLGGAKNTEAF

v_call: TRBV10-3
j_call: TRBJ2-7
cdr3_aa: AITRSADFYEQY

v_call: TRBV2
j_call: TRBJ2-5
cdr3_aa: ASWRRGRQETQY

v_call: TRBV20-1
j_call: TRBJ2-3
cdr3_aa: SAATGHKLDTQY

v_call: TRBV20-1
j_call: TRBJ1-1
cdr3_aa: SARDRRGYTEAF

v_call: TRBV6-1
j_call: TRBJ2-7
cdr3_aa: ASSEEFRGYEQY

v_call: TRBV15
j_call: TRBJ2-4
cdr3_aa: ATSSSGGLSIQY

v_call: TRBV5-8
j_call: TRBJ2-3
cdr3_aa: ASSSIGTGGSDTQY

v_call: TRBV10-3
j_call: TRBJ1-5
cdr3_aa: AISELSGANQPQH

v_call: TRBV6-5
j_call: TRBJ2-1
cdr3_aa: ASSYATSAYNEQF

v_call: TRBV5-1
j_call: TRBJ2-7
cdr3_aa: ASSSAPRQGAYEQY

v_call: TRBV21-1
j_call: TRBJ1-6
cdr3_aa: ASSTWTGGTDSPLH

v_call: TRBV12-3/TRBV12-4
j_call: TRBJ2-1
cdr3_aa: ASSTSRGTASWNEQF